The 22 T cell receptor beta chains in this list originate from one sample, sequenced in a study of blood T cell repertoires in COVID-19. Profiled with immunoSEQ multiplex PCR; TCRdb holds only in-frame clones, not every one. The sample shows under 250,000 clones, 83% of them seen only once. The source material was PBMCs or T cells enriched from blood (not recorded which). These TCRs come from a woman between 40 and 50 years old who had been exposed to COVID-19.

The V gene is TRBV5-1, the J gene TRBJ1-2, with TRBD1 matching 8 bases. The CDR3 is 15 residues long. CDR1 and CDR2 from the germline V gene are SGHRS and YFSETQ. J lost 8 bases, V lost 0 bases, and 9 bases had no gene match. The CDR3 spells CASSLAIGQGSGYTF. CDR3 bases: TGCGCCAGCAGCTTGGCCATAGGACAGGGTAGCGGCTACACCTTC. The full variable domain, its missing parts supplied by reference TRBV5-1 and TRBJ1-2, is KAGVTQTPRYLIKTRGQQVTLSCSPISGHRSVSWYQQTPGQGLQFLFEYFSETQRNKGNFPGRFSGRQFSNSRSEMNVSTLELGDSALYLCASSLAIGQGSGYTFGSGTRLTVV.

This clone was found once. The chain is built from TRBV5-4 and TRBJ2-7; 7 nucleotides match TRBD2. Trimming cost V 0 bases and J 3 bases; bases outside gene matches: 6. Per germline, CDR1 SGHNT and CDR2 YYREEE (reference sequence). CDR3 length: 15 residues. The CDR3 DNA is TGTGCCAGCAGCTTGGGTGGCGGGGGAAACTACGAGCAGTACTTC. Translation gives CASSLGGGGNYEQYF.

The rearrangement links TRBV29-1 to TRBJ2-3; the match to TRBD1 covers 10 bases. This CDR3 spans 15 amino acids. Germline values: CDR1 SQVTM, CDR2 ANQGSEA. J was trimmed by 4 bases and V by 1 base; bases with no gene match: 5. The CDR3 loop is CSVEVRDRGPDTQYF. As DNA, the CDR3 is TGCAGCGTTGAAGTAAGGGACAGGGGCCCAGATACGCAGTATTTT.

The chain joins TRBV2 to TRBJ1-2; perhaps TRBD1 as D (5 bases). Trimming pared 7 bases from V and 2 bases from J, leaving 14 bases between. Germline CDR1 and CDR2: SNHLY and FYNNEI. The CDR3 sequence is 14 residues long. CDR3 in amino acids: CASIHGGSNYGYTF. CDR3 coding DNA: TGTGCCAGCATACACGGGGGGAGCAACTATGGCTACACCTTC.

With respect to this clone: This sample also contains other DNA sequences that code for the same CDR3. The chain carries TRBV20-1 and TRBJ2-7, with D perhaps matching TRBD1 (5 bases). The CDR3 consists of 11 residues. The V gene's germline CDR1 is DFQATT and CDR2 SNEGSKA (reference sequence). The V end was cut by 6 bases, the J end by 3 bases, with 9 bases between. The CDR3 coding sequence is TGCAGTGCCCAGGGATACTACGAGCAGTACTTC. Translation: CSAQGYYEQYF.

The chain carries TRBV19 and TRBJ1-2; 7 bases match TRBD1. CDR1 and CDR2 from the germline V gene are LNHDA and SQIVND (reference sequence). The trim removed 10 bases at V and 7 bases at J, leaving 6 bases unmatched. There are 11 residues in the CDR3. This CDR3 reads CATRQGGGYTF. The CDR3 bases are TGTGCCACCAGACAGGGAGGTGGCTACACCTTC. Full variable domain (rest looked up from reference TRBV19 and TRBJ1-2): DGGITQSPKYLFRKEGQNVTLSCEQNLNHDAMYWYRQDPGQGLRLIYYSQIVNDFQKGDIAEGYSVSREKKESFPLTVTSAQKNPTAFYLCATRQGGGYTFGSGTRLTVV.

In its sample, this clone was seen once. The V call is TRBV7-2, the J call TRBJ2-3; 7 nucleotides agree with TRBD2. This CDR3 comprises 18 residues. Germline-derived CDR1 and CDR2 are SGHTA and FQGNSA. The CDR3 DNA is TGTGGAATTACCGTGGCTAGCGGACCGAACTCGGTCACAGATACGCAGTATTTT. Protein: CGITVASGPNSVTDTQYF.

This clone came up once. The genes are TRBV29-1 and TRBJ2-7; maybe TRBD1 (5 bases). Trimming removed 8 bases at V and 2 bases at J, with 13 bases between. This CDR3 comprises 12 residues. CDR1 is SQVTM, CDR2 ANQGSEA, per germline. The CDR3 DNA is TGCAGCTCAAGGGGTTTGCCCTACGAGCAGTACTTC. Its translation: CSSRGLPYEQYF.

This chain connects TRBV5-8 to TRBJ1-2; 11 nucleotides match TRBD1. V shed 3 bases and J 8 bases; nucleotides not matched to a gene: 12. This CDR3 has 16 residues. Germline CDR1 is SGHTS and CDR2 is YDEGEE. The DNA for the CDR3 is TGTGCCAGCAGCTGGATGTCCCGGGACAGGGGGGGCGGCTACACCTTC. Encoded protein: CASSWMSRDRGGGYTF.

The genes are TRBV7-6 and TRBJ2-1; TRBD2 matches at 9 bases. V dropped 2 bases and J dropped 10; count of bases not matched to a gene: 12. CDR1 and CDR2 from the germline V gene are SGHVS and FNYEAQ. There are 16 residues in the CDR3. Written as DNA, the CDR3 is TGTGCCAGCAGCTTATTTGCGGGGGGGTCGGAGAACGAGCAGTTCTTC. The encoded protein is CASSLFAGGSENEQFF.

The chain combines TRBV5-4 with TRBJ2-6; no clear D. V was cut by 0 bases and J by 1 base, with 11 bases left in between. The CDR3 runs to 17 residues. Germline CDR1 is SGHNT and CDR2 is YYREEE (reference sequence). CDR3 nucleotide sequence: TGTGCCAGCAGCTTGGCGGCAGGAATTTCTGGGGCCAACGTCCTGACTTTC. The encoded protein is CASSLAAGISGANVLTF.

The rearrangement links TRBV27 to TRBJ1-1; D not resolved. Between the trimmed V and J ends, which lost 5 bases and 1 base, there was a span of 8 bases. Germline-derived CDR1 and CDR2 are MNHEY and SMNVEV (reference sequence). There are 13 residues in the CDR3. CDR3 in amino acids: CASSPLSNTEAFF. Written as DNA, the CDR3 is TGTGCCAGCAGTCCTCTTTCGAACACTGAAGCTTTCTTT.

The chain links TRBV28 to TRBJ2-7; maybe TRBD1 (5 bases). This CDR3 has 15 amino acids. From germline, CDR1 is MDHEN and CDR2 SYDVKM. Trimming shortened V by 1 base and J by 4 bases, and 14 bases separated the two germline ends. CDR3 loop: CASSLSGPALYEQYF. DNA of the CDR3: TGTGCCAGCAGTTTATCAGGGCCCGCCCTGTACGAGCAGTACTTC.

The chain is built from TRBV25-1 and TRBJ1-2, with 7 bases lining up with TRBD1. The germline CDR1 and CDR2 sequences are MGHDK and SYGVNS. After removal of 7 bases from V and 3 bases from J, the junction contained 5 bases not matched to a gene. This CDR3 is built from 13 residues. As DNA, the CDR3 is TGTGCCAGCAAAGGACAGGACCACTATGGCTACACCTTC. Translated: CASKGQDHYGYTF.

The chain is built from TRBV28 and TRBJ1-4; TRBD1 matches 7 bases. The CDR3 length is 15 residues. V lost 8 bases, J lost 8 bases, and 14 bases stayed unmatched. CDR1 is MDHEN and CDR2 is SYDVKM in the germline V gene. CDR3 nucleotide sequence: TGTGCCAGCGGAACAGGGGCAGGGGGTGGGGAAAAACTGTTTTTT. It yields the protein CASGTGAGGGEKLFF.

This CDR3 reads CASSLALDRVGLGDTEAFF. The CDR3 DNA is TGTGCCAGCAGCTTAGCCCTGGACAGGGTGGGACTGGGGGACACTGAAGCTTTCTTT. The gene calls are TRBV13 and TRBJ1-1, with TRBD1 matching over 8 bases. The CDR3 has 19 residues. V was pared by 1 base and J by 3 bases, with 16 bases of the junction left unmatched. The germline V gene has CDR1 PRHDT and CDR2 FYEKMQ (reference sequence).

This clone has a single count. The chain joins TRBV25-1 to TRBJ2-1; 9 positions match TRBD1. Trimming cost V 5 bases and J 6 bases; bases outside gene matches: 11. Per the germline V gene, CDR1 is MGHDK and CDR2 is SYGVNS. The CDR3 has 16 amino acids. DNA for the CDR3: TGTGCCAGCAGTCCCCACGGGACAGGGAGGGGCAATGAGCAGTTCTTC. Its translation is CASSPHGTGRGNEQFF.

This rearrangement joins TRBV5-1 to TRBJ2-3; TRBD2 matches at 13 bases. The germline gives CDR1 SGHRS, CDR2 YFSETQ. Trimming cost V 2 bases and J 5 bases; bases outside gene matches: 5. This CDR3 has 16 amino acids. The CDR3 spells CASSFTSGGAVDTQYF. The CDR3 DNA follows: TGCGCCAGCAGCTTTACTAGCGGGGGGGCCGTAGATACGCAGTATTTT.

The chain combines TRBV20-1 with TRBJ2-7; a possible D gene is TRBD1 (5 bases). Trimming pared 3 bases from V and 0 bases from J, leaving 12 bases between. The CDR3 runs 14 residues. In germline, CDR1 is DFQATT, CDR2 SNEGSKA (reference sequence). The CDR3 spells CSASNGAVSYEQYF. For the CDR3, the DNA is TGCAGTGCTAGTAATGGGGCAGTCTCCTACGAGCAGTACTTC.

The chain joins TRBV10-3 to TRBJ2-1, with 12 bases aligning to TRBD1. The CDR3 length is 15 residues. Germline values: CDR1 ENHRY, CDR2 SYGVKD. V lost 3 bases and J lost 9; bases outside the gene matches: 6. Here the CDR3 reads CAISEGDRGQVEQFF. The CDR3 DNA follows: TGTGCCATCAGTGAAGGGGACAGGGGGCAGGTTGAGCAGTTCTTC.

The V and J genes are TRBV4-2 and TRBJ2-2, with TRBD2 identical over 13 bases. Germline CDR1 reads LGHNA; CDR2 reads YNFKEQ. V lost 1 base, J lost 6 bases, and 2 bases stayed unmatched. The CDR3 spans 16 residues. CDR3 loop: CASSQATSGGSGELFF. CDR3 DNA sequence: TGTGCCAGCAGCCAAGCGACTAGCGGGGGGTCCGGGGAGCTGTTTTTT.

V usage is TRBV9 and J usage is TRBJ1-2; no reliable D call. The CDR3 totals 14 residues. Germline values: CDR1 SGDLS, CDR2 YYNGEE. V was shortened by 3 bases and J by 7 bases, with 16 bases between the two germline ends. The CDR3 nucleotides read TGTGCCAGCAGCGGCCGGGAAACGTTCGGTGGCTACACCTTC. Translation: CASSGRETFGGYTF.